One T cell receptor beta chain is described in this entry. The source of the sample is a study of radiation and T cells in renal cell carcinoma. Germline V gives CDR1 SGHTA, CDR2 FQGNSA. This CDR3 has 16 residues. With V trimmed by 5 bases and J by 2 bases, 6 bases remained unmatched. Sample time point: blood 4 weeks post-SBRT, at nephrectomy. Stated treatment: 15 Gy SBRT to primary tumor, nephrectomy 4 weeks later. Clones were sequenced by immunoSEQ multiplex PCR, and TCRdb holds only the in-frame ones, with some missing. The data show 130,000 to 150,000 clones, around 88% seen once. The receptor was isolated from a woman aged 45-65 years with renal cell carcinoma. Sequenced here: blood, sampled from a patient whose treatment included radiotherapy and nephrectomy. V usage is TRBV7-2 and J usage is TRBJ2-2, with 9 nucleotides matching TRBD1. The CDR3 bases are TGTGCCAGCAGCCCAGGGACAGGGTTTAACACCGGGGAGCTGTTTTTT. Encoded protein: CASSPGTGFNTGELFF.